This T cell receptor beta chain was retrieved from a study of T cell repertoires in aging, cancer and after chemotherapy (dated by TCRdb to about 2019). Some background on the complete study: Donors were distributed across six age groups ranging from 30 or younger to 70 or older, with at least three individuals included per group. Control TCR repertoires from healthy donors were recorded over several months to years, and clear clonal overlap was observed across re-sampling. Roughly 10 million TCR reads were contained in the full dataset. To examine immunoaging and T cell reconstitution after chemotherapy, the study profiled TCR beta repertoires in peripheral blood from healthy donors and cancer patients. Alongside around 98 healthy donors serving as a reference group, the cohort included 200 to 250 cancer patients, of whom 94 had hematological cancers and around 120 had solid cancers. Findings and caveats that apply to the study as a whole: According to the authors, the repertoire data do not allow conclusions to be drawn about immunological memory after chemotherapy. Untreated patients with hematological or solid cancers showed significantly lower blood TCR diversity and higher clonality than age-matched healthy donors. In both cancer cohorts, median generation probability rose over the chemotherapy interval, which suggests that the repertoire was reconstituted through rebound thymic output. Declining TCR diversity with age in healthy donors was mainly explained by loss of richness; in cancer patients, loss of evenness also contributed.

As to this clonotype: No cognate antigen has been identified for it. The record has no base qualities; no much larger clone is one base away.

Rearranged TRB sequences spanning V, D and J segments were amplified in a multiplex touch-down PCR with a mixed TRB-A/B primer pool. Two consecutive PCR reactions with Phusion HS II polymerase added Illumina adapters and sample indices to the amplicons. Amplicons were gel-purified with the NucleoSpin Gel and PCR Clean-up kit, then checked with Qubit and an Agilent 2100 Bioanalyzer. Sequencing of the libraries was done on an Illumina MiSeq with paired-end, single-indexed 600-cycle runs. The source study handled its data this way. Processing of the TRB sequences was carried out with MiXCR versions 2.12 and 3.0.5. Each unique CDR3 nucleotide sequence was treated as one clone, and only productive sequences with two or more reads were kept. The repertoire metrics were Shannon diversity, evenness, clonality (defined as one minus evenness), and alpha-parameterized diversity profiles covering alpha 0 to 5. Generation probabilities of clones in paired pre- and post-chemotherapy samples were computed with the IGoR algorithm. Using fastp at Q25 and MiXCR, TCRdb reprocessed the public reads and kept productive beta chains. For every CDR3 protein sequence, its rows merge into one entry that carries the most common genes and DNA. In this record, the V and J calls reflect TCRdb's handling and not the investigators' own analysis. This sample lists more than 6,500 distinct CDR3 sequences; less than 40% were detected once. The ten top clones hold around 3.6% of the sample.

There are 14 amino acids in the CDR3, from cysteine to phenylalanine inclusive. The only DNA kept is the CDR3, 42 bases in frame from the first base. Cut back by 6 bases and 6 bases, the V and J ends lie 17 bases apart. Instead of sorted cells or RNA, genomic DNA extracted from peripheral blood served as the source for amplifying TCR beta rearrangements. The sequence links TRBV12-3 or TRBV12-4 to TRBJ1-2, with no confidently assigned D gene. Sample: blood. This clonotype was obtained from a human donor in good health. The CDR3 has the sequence CASSSGGGRDGYTF. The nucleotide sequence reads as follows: TGTGCCAGCAGCTCCGGAGGAGGGAGGGATGGCTACACCTTC.